The TCR beta chain described here comes from a study of T-cell reconstitution after alpha-beta-depleted transplantation in children. Study results and caveats: From newly produced T cells came most of the T-cell counts and diversity one year after transplant. TCRbeta diversity was high at day 60 in some patients (a result of surviving recipient T cells and thymic progenitors). Several hundred rapidly expanded clones from non-depleted graft cells reportedly supplied alpha-beta T cells about two months post-transplant.

The germline gives CDR1 MNHEY, CDR2 SVGEGT. With 0 bases removed from V and 3 bases from J, the gap between germline ends came to 9 bases. CDR3 size: 14 residues. At least ten counts were recorded for this clonotype. Its target is unknown. The TCRbeta library incorporated unique molecular identifiers. TCRdb independently ran MiXCR on the PCR reads; one entry per CDR3 protein. The table has about 98,000 distinct CDR3 sequences, 7.5% to 9% seen once. This sequence joins TRBV6-2 or TRBV6-3 and TRBJ2-7; the D is unclear. Here the sequenced sample was PBMCs, taken before TCRalphabeta/CD19-depleted stem cell transplant. The clonotype originates from a boy aged 2 to 10 with acute lymphoblastic leukemia, due to receive a stem cell transplant. CDR3 in DNA: TGTGCCAGCAGTTACTCAGTCGGCGGCTACGAGCAGTACTTC. It yields the protein CASSYSVGGYEQYF.